This entry lists 7 T cell receptor beta chains sequenced from one sample in a study of identifying expanded T cells in peripheral blood. This table comes from immunoSEQ multiplex PCR, and its TCRdb copy is limited to in-frame clones, with some not included. The sample lists around 99,000 clones; about 87% were seen once. The sequencing sample was made of blood. These receptor sequences come from a person aged 18-70 years in good health.

The chain couples TRBV9 to TRBJ1-5; D may be TRBD1 (6 bases). Trimming took 4 bases from V and 2 from J, leaving 10 bases between them. Germline CDR1 reads SGDLS; CDR2 reads YYNGEE. The CDR3 extends over 14 amino acids. The DNA of the CDR3 is TGTGCCAGCAGCCCGAACAGGGGCAATCAGCCCCAGCATTTT. This gives the protein CASSPNRGNQPQHF. The full variable domain, its missing parts supplied by reference TRBV9 and TRBJ1-5, is DSGVTQTPKHLITATGQRVTLRCSPRSGDLSVYWYQQSLDQGLQFLIQYYNGEERAKGNILERFSAQQFPDLHSELNLSSLELGDSALYFCASSPNRGNQPQHFGDGTRLSIL.

This rearrangement joins TRBV30 to TRBJ1-3, with unresolved D. The V end lost 0 bases, the J end lost 0 bases, and 15 bases lay between the germline ends. CDR1 and CDR2 from the germline V gene are GTSNPN and SVGIG (reference sequence). The CDR3 is 17 amino acids. The chain's CDR3 is CAWSVLASFSSGNTIYF. The CDR3 bases are TGTGCCTGGAGTGTACTAGCGTCCTTCAGCTCTGGAAACACCATATATTTT.

V is TRBV27 and J is TRBJ1-1; perhaps TRBD1 as D (5 bases). CDR1 MNHEY and CDR2 SMNVEV come from the germline V gene (reference sequence). V was shortened by 6 bases and J by 4 bases, with 12 bases between the two germline ends. The CDR3 spans 13 residues. CDR3 DNA sequence: TGTGCCAGCAGCCTATACGGGGGCACTGAAGCTTTCTTT. Its translation is CASSLYGGTEAFF.

The V gene is TRBV28, the J gene TRBJ1-5, with 7 nucleotides matching TRBD1. CDR3 length: 20 amino acids. The trim removed 6 bases at V and 0 bases at J, leaving 20 bases unmatched. CDR1 MDHEN and CDR2 SYDVKM come from the germline V gene. CDR3 in DNA: TGTGCCAGCAGCCGCATAACCGGGACAGCCCTCGACTATAGCAATCAGCCCCAGCATTTT. It translates to CASSRITGTALDYSNQPQHF.

The chain carries TRBV7-8 and TRBJ2-5; D possibly corresponds to TRBD2 (6 bases). The CDR3 has 15 residues. The V end lost 3 bases, the J end lost 7 bases, and 18 bases lay between the germline ends. Per the germline V gene, CDR1 is SGHVS and CDR2 is FQNEAQ. This chain's CDR3 is CASSFGAGGLGTQYF. CDR3 DNA sequence: TGTGCCAGCAGCTTCGGTGCTGGGGGGTTAGGGACCCAGTACTTC.

The chain combines TRBV2 with TRBJ2-7, with D possibly called TRBD1 or TRBD2 (6 bases each). The CDR3 spans 15 residues. Germline V gene sequence: CDR1 SNHLY, CDR2 FYNNEI. Between the trimmed V and J ends, which lost 2 bases and 2 bases, there was a span of 13 bases. CDR3 bases: TGTGCCAGCAGTGAAATTCTAAGGGGGGCCTACGAGCAGTACTTC. It encodes CASSEILRGAYEQYF.

The chain combines TRBV7-2 with TRBJ2-7; 10 nucleotides agree with TRBD2. CDR1 is SGHTA and CDR2 is FQGNSA in the germline V gene. The ends lost 6 bases at V and 12 bases at J; junction bases unmatched: 11. The CDR3 consists of 13 residues. CDR3 residues: CASRAPGTSDWYF. The CDR3 DNA reads as TGTGCCAGCAGGGCTCCCGGGACTAGCGATTGGTACTTC.